The entry below gives a single T cell receptor beta chain sequence along with its context. Its antigen remains unknown. This could be a read error, since a much larger clone is one nucleotide away. Germline assignment: CDR1 MNHEY and CDR2 SMNVEV (reference sequence). Trimming took off 8 bases at V and 9 bases at J, with 12 bases between the two ends. This CDR3 is 11 amino acids long. The data were taken from a study of CD8 T cells in ankylosing spondylitis. Findings of the study overall: Matched ankylosing spondylitis synovial fluid reportedly contained a significantly enriched population of disease-linked clones. What appeared characteristic of ankylosing spondylitis blood was a TCR beta motif of 7 or 8 highly homologous variants.

Making use of molecular barcodes, quantitative 5'-RACE generated TCR beta libraries. TCRdb re-derived calls from the 5' RACE reads in MiXCR, one entry per CDR3 protein. Of 250,000 or so distinct CDR3 sequences listed, more than 15% were seen once; the top ten hold around 30%. The gene calls are TRBV27 and TRBJ2-3, with D hard to call. Input material: blood, either unsorted or a sorted T cell fraction (not recorded which). This sequence was found in a male donor with ankylosing spondylitis or in good health (not recorded which). The CDR3 sequence is CASPFLGTQYF. For the CDR3, the DNA is TGTGCCAGCCCCTTTCTGGGGACGCAGTATTTT.